The 29 T cell receptor beta chains listed next were all sequenced from one sample in a study of blood T cells in healthy people across ages. Alongside a J-beta primer mix, a sample-barcoded 5' primer served in a second PCR lasting about 6 to 12 cycles. In TCRdb, the 5' RACE reads were re-called with MiXCR into one record per CDR3 protein. The table has around 1,800,000 distinct CDR3 sequences, 39% seen once. Sequenced material: blood. Every receptor here comes from a human donor in good health.

The CDR3 reads CASSLRRGAGELFF. The CDR3 region has the DNA TGTGCCAGCAGTTTGAGGAGAGGGGCCGGGGAGCTGTTTTTT. This chain connects TRBV28 to TRBJ2-2; D might be TRBD1 or TRBD2, each matching 5 bases. The germline gives CDR1 MDHEN, CDR2 SYDVKM. V lost 3 bases, J lost 6 bases, and 11 bases lay in between. The CDR3 is 14 amino acids.

The chain carries TRBV3-1 and TRBJ1-1, with TRBD1 identical over 11 bases. V shed 1 base, J shed 3 bases, and the junction held 7 bases outside the gene matches. Germline values: CDR1 LGHDT, CDR2 YNNKEL (reference sequence). CDR3 length equals 17 residues. CDR3 coding DNA: TGTGCCAGCAGCCAAGCCGGACAGGGGGCAGTACACACTGAAGCTTTCTTT. It encodes CASSQAGQGAVHTEAFF. The full variable domain, its missing parts supplied by reference TRBV3-1 and TRBJ1-1, is DTAVSQTPKYLVTQMGNDKSIKCEQNLGHDTMYWYKQDSKKFLKIMFSYNNKELIINETVPNRFSPKSPDKAHLNLHINSLELGDSAVYFCASSQAGQGAVHTEAFFGQGTRLTVV.

The V call is TRBV12-3 or TRBV12-4, the J call TRBJ1-1; the D is unclear. V lost 3 bases, J lost 2 bases, and 19 bases lay in between. The CDR3 contains 17 residues. CDR3 in amino acids: CASSFRGDRRHNTEAFF. CDR3 in DNA: TGTGCCAGCAGTTTTCGGGGTGACCGTCGACATAACACTGAAGCTTTCTTT.

This clonotype was seen repeatedly, ten times or more. CDR3 sequence reads: CASSQDVSYEQYF. The CDR3 DNA reads as TGCGCCAGCAGCCAAGATGTCTCCTACGAGCAGTACTTC. V is TRBV4-1 and J is TRBJ2-7; D not resolved. Germline V gene sequence: CDR1 MGHRA, CDR2 YSYEKL. Trimming pared 0 bases from V and 0 bases from J, leaving 3 bases between. CDR3 length: 13 amino acids.

The chain links TRBV7-6 to TRBJ1-2; D remains ambiguous. The CDR3 length is 14 residues. Per the germline V gene, CDR1 is SGHVS and CDR2 is FNYEAQ. V gave up 5 bases and J gave up 1 base, with 11 bases separating them. The DNA of the CDR3 is TGTGCCAGCAGCCCCCGACCGGTTAACTATGGCTACACCTTC. Its protein product is CASSPRPVNYGYTF.

The chain carries TRBV20-1 and TRBJ1-1, with D uncertain. The V end lost 5 bases, the J end lost 0 bases, and 16 bases lay between the germline ends. This CDR3 spans 15 amino acids. Germline V CDR1 and CDR2: DFQATT, SNEGSKA (reference sequence). CDR3 DNA sequence: TGCAGTGCTCAGAAGGGCAGCTGCATGAACACTGAAGCTTTCTTT. Its protein product is CSAQKGSCMNTEAFF.

This clonotype was seen many times. V is TRBV7-9 and J is TRBJ2-4; maybe TRBD2 (5 bases). This CDR3 contains 15 residues. Germline V gene data show CDR1 as SEHNR and CDR2 as FQNEAQ (reference sequence). V lost 5 bases to trimming and J lost 10 bases, with 21 bases between them. CDR3 nucleotide sequence: TGTGCCAGCAGCAGTGCCAGGCGAACTGAGGGTATTCAGTACTTC. Protein product: CASSSARRTEGIQYF.

The sample holds one count of this clonotype. For the CDR3, the DNA is TGTGCCAGCCCCCGGGACCTGTCCATGAACACTGAAGCTTTCTTT. Translating gives CASPRDLSMNTEAFF. The genes are TRBV6-1 and TRBJ1-1; maybe TRBD1 (5 bases). Germline CDR1 reads MNHNS; CDR2 reads SASEGT. CDR3 length equals 15 residues. The V and J ends lost 8 bases and 0 bases respectively, with 16 bases between them.

The CDR3 sequence is CATSDPSSGAVYNEQFF. The CDR3 bases are TGTGCCACCAGTGATCCCAGTAGCGGGGCTGTCTACAATGAGCAGTTCTTC. V gene TRBV24-1 combines with J gene TRBJ2-1; 8 positions match TRBD2. V lost 3 bases, J lost 3 bases, and 9 bases stayed unmatched. The CDR3 covers 17 residues. Germline CDR1 and CDR2: KGHDR and SFDVKD.

In this sample, this clonotype turned up a few times. V gene TRBV7-2 combines with J gene TRBJ2-7; tentatively, D is TRBD1 (6 bases). The CDR3 is made up of 15 amino acids. In germline, CDR1 is SGHTA, CDR2 FQGNSA. V lost 10 bases to trimming and J lost 3 bases, with 22 bases between them. CDR3 loop: CATKPGARGGYEQYF. CDR3 sequence (DNA): TGTGCCACAAAACCAGGGGCCAGGGGCGGCTACGAGCAGTACTTC.

The CDR3 DNA sequence: TGTGCCAGCAGCCAAATCCCGGCTTCCTACGAGCAGTACTTC. It encodes CASSQIPASYEQYF. The chain has TRBV3-1 and TRBJ2-7; no clear D. V was pared by 2 bases and J by 1 base, with 9 bases between. The CDR3 runs 14 residues. Looked up from germline, CDR1 is LGHDT and CDR2 is YNNKEL (reference sequence).

This clonotype was seen more than once but under ten times. The chain has TRBV10-3 and TRBJ1-5; D perhaps matches TRBD1 (5 bases). CDR1 is ENHRY and CDR2 is SYGVKD in the germline V gene. The V and J ends lost 1 base and 2 bases respectively, with 12 bases between them. This CDR3 comprises 16 residues. CDR3 DNA sequence: TGTGCCATCAGTGAGTGGGGGGGGTCGGGCAATCAGCCCCAGCATTTT. It codes for CAISEWGGSGNQPQHF.

V gene TRBV7-9 combines with J gene TRBJ2-3, with 9 bases lining up with TRBD1. This CDR3 has 16 residues. CDR1 and CDR2 from the germline V gene are SEHNR and FQNEAQ (reference sequence). The junction had 6 bases not matched to a gene; V was cut back by 4 bases and J by 1 base. CDR3 protein: CASSSRWDRGTDTQYF. The CDR3 coding sequence is TGTGCCAGCAGCTCCCGATGGGACAGGGGCACAGATACGCAGTATTTT.

To note about this clonotype: Relative to the germline gene, one junction end is altered; a read error may explain this. The chain combines TRBV7-3 with TRBJ1-1, with D maybe TRBD1 (6 bases). Germline V gene data show CDR1 as SGHTA and CDR2 as FQGTGA. This CDR3 contains 15 residues. The CDR3 is CASSFYRAPDTETFF. The CDR3 DNA follows: TGTGCCAGCAGCTTCTACAGGGCTCCGGACACTGAAACTTTCTTT.

The rearrangement links TRBV4-1 to TRBJ1-1; D gene uncertain. Trimming left V 2 bases short and J 3 bases short, with 16 bases between. Germline V lookup: CDR1 MGHRA, CDR2 YSYEKL. The CDR3 runs to 16 residues. CDR3 coding DNA: TGCGCCAGCAGCCAATCGCCACAGATGCAGTACACTGAAGCTTTCTTT. Its translation: CASSQSPQMQYTEAFF.

The chain carries TRBV4-1 and TRBJ1-5; no definite D call. The length of the CDR3 is 13 residues. The germline V gene encodes CDR1 MGHRA and CDR2 YSYEKL. V was shortened by 0 bases and J by 5 bases, with 5 bases between the two germline ends. The CDR3 DNA reads as TGCGCCAGCAGCCAAGATCACTATCAGCCCCAGCATTTT. Amino acid sequence: CASSQDHYQPQHF.

The chain combines TRBV10-3 with TRBJ2-3; D uncertain. This CDR3 spans 14 amino acids. Trimming left V 6 bases short and J 2 bases short, with 12 bases between. Per germline, CDR1 ENHRY and CDR2 SYGVKD. CDR3 sequence: CAIRTNALTDTQYF. Here the CDR3 DNA reads TGTGCCATCAGGACGAACGCCCTCACAGATACGCAGTATTTT.

This chain uses TRBV3-1 with TRBJ2-4; D is tentatively TRBD1 or TRBD2 (6 bases each). The J call may be wrong; the DNA end is better matched by TRBJ2-5. The CDR3 consists of 16 residues. Looked up from germline, CDR1 is LGHDT and CDR2 is YNNKEL (reference sequence). The CDR3 sequence is CASSQEIQGGRETQYF. CDR3 nucleotides: TGTGCCAGCAGCCAAGAAATACAGGGAGGTAGGGAGACCCAGTACTTC.

A few counts support this clonotype. This chain connects TRBV4-3 to TRBJ1-2; D remains unclear. Germline CDR1 LGHNA, CDR2 YSLEER. This CDR3 is built from 16 residues. The ends were cut back, 4 bases at V and 5 bases at J, with 20 bases in the middle. In DNA, the CDR3 is TGCGCCAGCAGCCCCCGATACATTCCGGTTTCTTATGGCTACACCTTC. Translated, it gives CASSPRYIPVSYGYTF.

The sample holds many counts of this clonotype. The J gene is TRBJ2-3, the V gene TRBV7-8, with D possibly being TRBD2 (5 bases). This CDR3 comprises 15 residues. The V gene lost 1 base and the J gene lost 6 bases, with 14 bases spanning the gap. Germline-derived CDR1 and CDR2 are SGHVS and FQNEAQ. The CDR3 nucleotides read TGTGCCAGCAGCTTAGACGACTACTTACTTGATACGCAGTATTTT. This codes for CASSLDDYLLDTQYF.

V gene TRBV20-1 combines with J gene TRBJ2-7; weak D call: TRBD1 (6 bases). Germline CDR1 and CDR2: DFQATT and SNEGSKA (reference sequence). CDR3 length equals 15 residues. Trimming pared 1 base from V and 2 bases from J, leaving 15 bases between. In DNA, the CDR3 is TGCAGTGCTAGAGGAGCGGAACAGGGCCCCTACGAGCAGTACTTC. Residues: CSARGAEQGPYEQYF.

There are many counts of this clonotype. This rearrangement joins TRBV12-3 or TRBV12-4 to TRBJ2-5; D might be TRBD1 or TRBD2, each matching 5 bases. The V end was cut by 5 bases, the J end by 7 bases, with 17 bases between. The CDR3 is made up of 14 amino acids. The CDR3 nucleotides read TGTGCCAGCAGTCCCGGGGCCACCGTGGGGACCCAGTACTTC. It yields the protein CASSPGATVGTQYF.

In its sample, this clonotype was seen a few times. The chain links TRBV5-1 to TRBJ2-3, with TRBD1 as a possible D gene (6 bases). There are 15 residues in the CDR3. V dropped 2 bases and J dropped 4 bases, with 14 bases sitting between them. Germline CDR1 is SGHRS and CDR2 is YFSETQ. CDR3 loop: CASSLPYRAADTQYF. In nucleotides, the CDR3 is TGCGCCAGCAGCTTACCCTACAGGGCCGCAGATACGCAGTATTTT.

This clonotype was seen many times. This chain joins TRBV20-1 and TRBJ1-6, with 7 bases fitting TRBD1. Germline assignment: CDR1 DFQATT and CDR2 SNEGSKA (reference sequence). This CDR3 comprises 13 residues. Trimming at V came to 4 bases and at J to 9 bases, leaving 6 bases not matched to a gene. The DNA for the CDR3 is TGCAGTGCTACTACAGGGGATGCTTCACCCCTCCACTTT. It encodes CSATTGDASPLHF.

This clonotype occurred a few times. The chain joins TRBV4-3 to TRBJ2-3, with TRBD2 matching 10 bases. V lost 7 bases, J lost 2 bases, and 6 bases stayed unmatched. The CDR3 sequence is 15 residues long. Germline lookup yields CDR1 LGHNA and CDR2 YSLEER. The CDR3, as DNA: TGCGCCAGCACCGCTAGCGGGGGAGACACAGATACGCAGTATTTT. As protein: CASTASGGDTDTQYF.

The CDR3 sequence: CASTRQTMGTEAFF. CDR3 DNA sequence: TGTGCCAGCACCCGACAGACGATGGGCACTGAAGCTTTCTTT. The chain joins TRBV7-2 to TRBJ1-1; possible D gene TRBD1, 5 bases. CDR3 length equals 14 residues. Germline values: CDR1 SGHTA, CDR2 FQGNSA. V dropped 7 bases and J dropped 4 bases, with 16 bases sitting between them. The whole variable domain, remainder taken from reference TRBV7-2 and TRBJ1-1, is GAGVSQSPSNKVTEKGKDVELRCDPISGHTALYWYRQSLGQGLEFLIYFQGNSAPDKSGLPSDRFSAERTGGSVSTLTIQRTQQEDSAVYLCASTRQTMGTEAFFGQGTRLTVV.

In this sample, this clonotype turned up a few times. The chain links TRBV10-3 to TRBJ2-5; D gene unclear. Germline CDR1 reads ENHRY; CDR2 reads SYGVKD. CDR3 length equals 14 residues. Deletions cut 2 bases from V and 5 bases from J, with 12 bases between. CDR3 region: CAISEEPAGETQYF. CDR3 DNA: TGTGCCATCAGTGAGGAACCTGCTGGGGAGACCCAGTACTTC.

To note about this clonotype: A much larger clonotype is one base distant, so this may be a read error. The gene calls are TRBV10-3 and TRBJ2-7; D not resolved. V was pared by 3 bases and J by 7 bases, with 7 bases between. Germline CDR1 ENHRY, CDR2 SYGVKD. CDR3 length: 11 amino acids. The CDR3 here is CAISDLNEQYF. The CDR3 nucleotides read TGTGCCATCAGTGATCTCAATGAGCAGTACTTC.

This clonotype was seen more than once but under ten times. The CDR3, as DNA: TGCAGTGCTAGGGGGACGGGGGGTCCCCTAAATGAGCAGTTCTTC. The encoded protein is CSARGTGGPLNEQFF. The chain recombines TRBV20-1 with TRBJ2-1, with 7 bases matching TRBD2. The junction had 12 bases not matched to a gene; V was cut back by 3 bases and J by 7 bases. CDR3 length: 15 amino acids. CDR1 and CDR2 from the germline V gene are DFQATT and SNEGSKA (reference sequence).